A single T cell receptor (beta chain) is shown here with its context. The sample originates from a study of blood T cells in healthy people across ages. The authors ran a second PCR of 7 to 11 cycles using a sample-barcoded 5' primer and a J-beta primer mix. In TCRdb, the 5' RACE reads were re-called with MiXCR into one record per CDR3 protein. The repertoire holds about 620,000 distinct CDR3 sequences, under 25% seen once, with approximately 3.7% in the top ten. The sample comprised blood. This TCR was recovered from an older man in good health.

CDR3 DNA: TGCAGTGCACGTTCCGGGCTCCCTGGGGCCAACGTCCTGACTTTC. As protein: CSARSGLPGANVLTF. The chain carries TRBV20-1 and TRBJ2-6; D unclear. V was pared by 6 bases and J by 2 bases, with 14 bases between. The CDR3 runs to 15 residues. The germline V gene encodes CDR1 DFQATT and CDR2 SNEGSKA (reference sequence).